What follows are 10 T cell receptor beta chains derived from one specimen sequenced in a study of T cells in Graves' hyperthyroidism and ophthalmopathy (dated by TCRdb to about 2019). The library was produced with multiplex PCR. The instrument given in TCRdb is Illumina HiSeq 2000. Amplification of TCR beta CDR3 regions was carried out from RNA transcripts. The first round of RT-PCR for the TCR CDR3 was performed with the HTBI primer set and the Qiagen OneStep RT-PCR kit. Clones were called with MiXCR by TCRdb after fastp trimmed the public reads at Q25, and only in-frame beta chains were retained. Identical CDR3 protein sequences are pooled into one entry, listed with their most common genes and DNA. The sample table records approximately 590,000 distinct CDR3 sequences; 15% to 17% of these occur just once. The ten largest clones represent roughly 7.3% of the sample. Material: blood. These receptors came from a woman in her 30s with Graves' hyperthyroidism.

CDR3 bases: TGTGCCAGCAGGATTGGGTCAGGGGGAGGCCAGCAGTACTTC. Protein sequence: CASRIGSGGGQQYF. The V and J genes are TRBV27 and TRBJ2-7; a possible D gene is TRBD1 (7 bases). Germline assignment: CDR1 MNHEY and CDR2 SMNVEV (reference sequence). Trimming left V 6 bases short and J 8 bases short, with 20 bases between. This CDR3 spans 14 amino acids.

This clonotype has at least ten counts. The rearrangement uses TRBV20-1 and TRBJ2-7; 15 nucleotides align to TRBD2. Trimming cost V 5 bases and J 5 bases; bases outside gene matches: 7. The germline CDR1 and CDR2 sequences are DFQATT and SNEGSKA (reference sequence). The CDR3 covers 15 residues. The CDR3 is CSARTSGREIHEQYF. In nucleotides, the CDR3 is TGCAGTGCTCGGACTAGCGGGAGGGAGATACACGAGCAGTACTTC.

The V and J genes are TRBV3-1 and TRBJ2-5; 10 bases are shared with TRBD2. After removal of 3 bases from V and 5 bases from J, the junction contained 6 bases not matched to a gene. From germline, CDR1 is LGHDT and CDR2 YNNKEL (reference sequence). The CDR3 totals 15 residues. CDR3 in DNA: TGTGCCAGCAGCCAGGAAGCGGGGGGGCGTGAGACCCAGTACTTC. This encodes CASSQEAGGRETQYF.

This chain connects TRBV24-1 to TRBJ2-1; a possible D gene is TRBD1 (6 bases). Germline V gene sequence: CDR1 KGHDR, CDR2 SFDVKD. V gave up 5 bases and J gave up 8 bases, with 27 bases separating them. The CDR3 is 18 amino acids. The CDR3 coding sequence is TGTGCCACCAGTGGGGGGCCTCGGCGAGTAGCGTATGGGGATGAGCAGTTCTTC. This codes for CATSGGPRRVAYGDEQFF.

This clonotype was observed many times. This chain uses TRBV12-3 or TRBV12-4 with TRBJ1-5, with TRBD1 identical over 10 bases. The CDR3 length is 14 residues. V lost 5 bases and J lost 7; bases outside the gene matches: 5. The CDR3 here is CASSRDRGYQPQHF. The DNA for the CDR3 is TGTGCCAGCAGTCGGGACAGGGGATACCAGCCCCAGCATTTT.

The chain carries TRBV28 and TRBJ1-5; D unclear. This CDR3 has 11 residues. Trimming pared 4 bases from V and 5 bases from J, leaving 3 bases between. CDR1 MDHEN and CDR2 SYDVKM come from the germline V gene. The CDR3 spells CASSSDQPQHF. CDR3 DNA: TGTGCCAGCAGTTCTGATCAGCCCCAGCATTTT. Combining the CDR3 with reference TRBV28 and TRBJ1-5 gives the whole variable domain DVKVTQSSRYLVKRTGEKVFLECVQDMDHENMFWYRQDPGLGLRLIYFSYDVKMKEKGDIPEGYSVSREKKERFSLILESASTNQTSMYLCASSSDQPQHFGDGTRLSIL.

This clonotype was seen ten or more times. The chain joins TRBV12-3 or TRBV12-4 to TRBJ2-1; 8 bases align to TRBD1. The CDR3 runs 15 residues. With V trimmed by 4 bases and J by 5 bases, 7 bases remained unmatched. CDR3 in amino acids: CASSSPGQEDNEQFF. The DNA for the CDR3 is TGTGCCAGCAGTTCCCCGGGACAGGAGGACAATGAGCAGTTCTTC.

This clonotype appeared many times. The chain joins TRBV18 to TRBJ2-3; 11 nucleotides align to TRBD1. Germline-derived CDR1 and CDR2 are KGHSH and LQKENI. This CDR3 is built from 15 residues. V was pared by 2 bases and J by 5 bases, with 3 bases of the junction left unmatched. The CDR3 nucleotides read TGTGCCAGCTCACCATGGGACAGGGGGAAAGATACGCAGTATTTT. It specifies CASSPWDRGKDTQYF.

This clonotype was seen ten or more times. This chain connects TRBV30 to TRBJ1-3; D is uncertain. The CDR3 is 10 amino acids. V lost 5 bases to trimming and J lost 2 bases, with 1 base between them. Germline V gene data show CDR1 as GTSNPN and CDR2 as SVGIG (reference sequence). The DNA for the CDR3 is TGTGCCTGGGCTGGAAACACCATATATTTT. This sequence encodes CAWAGNTIYF.

The table lists this clonotype with many counts. V gene TRBV12-3 or TRBV12-4 combines with J gene TRBJ2-5, with D perhaps TRBD2 (6 bases). Trimming cost V 3 bases and J 4 bases, with 18 bases left between them. The CDR3 runs to 16 residues. In DNA, the CDR3 is TGTGCCAGCAGTTTCGTCTTCGCCCGGGAGCGAGAGACCCAGTACTTC. Protein product: CASSFVFARERETQYF.